This TCR beta chain originates from a study of beta chain features in type 1 diabetes. As every portion of the isolated RNA was reverse transcribed, the sequencing read expressed TCRB transcripts. Assay: immunoSEQ multiplex PCR; the TCRdb copy retains only in-frame clones and omits some. The table has about 350,000 clones, 15% to 20% seen once. Losses at the gene ends were 5 bases for V and 5 bases for J; bases not matched to a gene: 7. The CDR3 totals 14 residues. In germline, CDR1 is SGHTA, CDR2 FQGTGA. CD45RO/CCR7/CD25/CD127/CD95/CD27 staining was used to isolate CD4+ naive, central memory, regulatory and stem cell-like memory cells by sorting.

The TCR sequence derives from a young woman in good health. Sequencing used naive CD4+ T cells from blood. The chain couples TRBV7-3 to TRBJ2-5; 8 bases are shared with TRBD1. The CDR3 sequence: CASSQDRVSETQYF. DNA for the CDR3: TGTGCCAGCAGCCAGGACAGGGTATCCGAGACCCAGTACTTC. The entire variable domain, with the rest obtained from reference TRBV7-3 and TRBJ2-5, is as follows: GAGVSQTPSNKVTEKGKYVELRCDPISGHTALYWYRQSLGQGPEFLIYFQGTGAADDSGLPNDRFFAVRPEGSVSTLKIQRTERGDSAVYLCASSQDRVSETQYFGPGTRLLVL.